One and the same sample provided the 10 T cell receptor beta chains below, sequenced in a study of blood T cell repertoires in COVID-19. Assay: immunoSEQ multiplex PCR; the TCRdb copy retains only in-frame clones and omits some. The top ten hold roughly 25% of the sample, which has some 98,000 clones, 65% to 90% seen once. The sequenced material came from peripheral blood. Every receptor here comes from a man aged 60 to 69 with acute or convalescent COVID-19.

The chain carries TRBV7-6 and TRBJ1-1, with a weak D call TRBD1 (5 bases). V lost 4 bases to trimming and J lost 4 bases, with 7 bases between them. Germline V gene data show CDR1 as SGHVS and CDR2 as FNYEAQ. The CDR3 extends over 12 amino acids. CDR3 DNA sequence: TGTGCCAGCAGCTATAGGGGCACTGAAGCTTTCTTT. As protein: CASSYRGTEAFF.

The chain is built from TRBV3-1 (or the pseudogene TRBV3-2) and TRBJ1-4, with 9 bases fitting TRBD1. The CDR3 has 11 amino acids. Germline assignment: CDR1 LGHDT and CDR2 YNNKEL (reference sequence). The V gene end was trimmed by 4 bases and the J gene end by 15 bases; junction bases not matched to a gene: 3. CDR3 sequence: CASSPGTGLFF. The CDR3 DNA sequence: TGTGCCAGCAGCCCTGGGACAGGGTTGTTTTTT.

This clone has a handful of counts. The chain couples TRBV6-4 to TRBJ1-6; D is possibly TRBD1 (6 bases). In germline, CDR1 is MRHNA, CDR2 SNTAGT. V was pared by 7 bases and J by 9 bases, with 19 bases between. The CDR3 is made up of 15 amino acids. This chain's CDR3 is CASTTLQGYGSPLHF. Written as DNA, the CDR3 is TGTGCCAGCACTACTCTACAGGGTTATGGTTCACCCCTCCACTTT.

J is TRBJ1-1 and V is TRBV18; no definite D call. The CDR3 covers 13 residues. Trimming left V 3 bases short and J 3 bases short, with 8 bases between. Germline-derived CDR1 and CDR2 are KGHSH and LQKENI. The CDR3 sequence is CASSPSVDTEAFF. The CDR3 nucleotides are TGTGCCAGCTCACCGTCGGTTGACACTGAAGCTTTCTTT.

This clone turned up a few times. The rearrangement links TRBV19 to TRBJ1-4; 10 bases fit TRBD1. There are 21 residues in the CDR3. The trim removed 3 bases at V and 7 bases at J, leaving 23 bases unmatched. CDR1 is LNHDA and CDR2 is SQIVND in the germline V gene (reference sequence). CDR3 sequence (DNA): TGTGCCAGTAGTATCTCCCGGCCGGGACAGGGGAGGGGGCGCTGGGGTGAAAAACTGTTTTTT. Translating gives CASSISRPGQGRGRWGEKLFF.

This clone has only one observation. The rearrangement links TRBV27 to TRBJ1-3, with D unclear. The CDR3 loop spans 16 amino acids. The germline gives CDR1 MNHEY, CDR2 SMNVEV (reference sequence). Trimming pared 6 bases from V and 0 bases from J, leaving 15 bases between. The CDR3 loop reads CASRPSPYSSGNTIYF. In nucleotides, the CDR3 is TGTGCCAGCAGACCATCCCCGTACAGCTCTGGAAACACCATATATTTT.

CDR3 residues: CASSLWGTGFYEQFF. CDR3 nucleotide sequence: TGTGCCAGCAGTTTATGGGGGACAGGGTTCTATGAGCAGTTCTTC. The chain uses TRBV27 and TRBJ2-1; TRBD1 matches 9 bases. Looked up from germline, CDR1 is MNHEY and CDR2 is SMNVEV (reference sequence). The J segment lost 8 bases and the V segment lost 1 base, leaving 6 bases of the junction unmatched. The CDR3 extends over 15 amino acids.

The CDR3 spells CASSIRRGGDQPQHF. CDR3 coding DNA: TGTGCCAGTAGTATTAGGAGGGGGGGCGATCAGCCCCAGCATTTT. The J gene is TRBJ1-5, the V gene TRBV19, with a weak D call TRBD1 (6 bases). This CDR3 comprises 15 residues. Germline-derived CDR1 and CDR2 are LNHDA and SQIVND (reference sequence). V dropped 3 bases and J dropped 5 bases, with 14 bases sitting between them.

For this clone: This CDR3 is missing its conserved last phenylalanine or tryptophan, likely due to a read error. The DNA is omitted, as the CDR3 cannot be located on it reliably, and the CDR3 follows TCRdb's listing. The chain is built from TRBV28 and TRBJ2-3; the D call of TRBD1 is as the table states it, not checked on the DNA. The CDR3 numbers 14 amino acids, ends counted. Germline V lookup: CDR1 MDHEN, CDR2 SYDVKM. The CDR3 is CASSPGDSRLILTI.

This sequence joins TRBV4-1 and TRBJ1-4; D is possibly TRBD1 (6 bases). V lost 4 bases and J lost 0, with 12 bases in between. The CDR3 runs to 16 residues. CDR1 MGHRA and CDR2 YSYEKL come from the germline V gene. CDR3 amino acids: CASSPPRGATNEKLFF. CDR3 bases: TGCGCCAGCAGCCCCCCCAGGGGCGCAACTAATGAAAAACTGTTTTTT.